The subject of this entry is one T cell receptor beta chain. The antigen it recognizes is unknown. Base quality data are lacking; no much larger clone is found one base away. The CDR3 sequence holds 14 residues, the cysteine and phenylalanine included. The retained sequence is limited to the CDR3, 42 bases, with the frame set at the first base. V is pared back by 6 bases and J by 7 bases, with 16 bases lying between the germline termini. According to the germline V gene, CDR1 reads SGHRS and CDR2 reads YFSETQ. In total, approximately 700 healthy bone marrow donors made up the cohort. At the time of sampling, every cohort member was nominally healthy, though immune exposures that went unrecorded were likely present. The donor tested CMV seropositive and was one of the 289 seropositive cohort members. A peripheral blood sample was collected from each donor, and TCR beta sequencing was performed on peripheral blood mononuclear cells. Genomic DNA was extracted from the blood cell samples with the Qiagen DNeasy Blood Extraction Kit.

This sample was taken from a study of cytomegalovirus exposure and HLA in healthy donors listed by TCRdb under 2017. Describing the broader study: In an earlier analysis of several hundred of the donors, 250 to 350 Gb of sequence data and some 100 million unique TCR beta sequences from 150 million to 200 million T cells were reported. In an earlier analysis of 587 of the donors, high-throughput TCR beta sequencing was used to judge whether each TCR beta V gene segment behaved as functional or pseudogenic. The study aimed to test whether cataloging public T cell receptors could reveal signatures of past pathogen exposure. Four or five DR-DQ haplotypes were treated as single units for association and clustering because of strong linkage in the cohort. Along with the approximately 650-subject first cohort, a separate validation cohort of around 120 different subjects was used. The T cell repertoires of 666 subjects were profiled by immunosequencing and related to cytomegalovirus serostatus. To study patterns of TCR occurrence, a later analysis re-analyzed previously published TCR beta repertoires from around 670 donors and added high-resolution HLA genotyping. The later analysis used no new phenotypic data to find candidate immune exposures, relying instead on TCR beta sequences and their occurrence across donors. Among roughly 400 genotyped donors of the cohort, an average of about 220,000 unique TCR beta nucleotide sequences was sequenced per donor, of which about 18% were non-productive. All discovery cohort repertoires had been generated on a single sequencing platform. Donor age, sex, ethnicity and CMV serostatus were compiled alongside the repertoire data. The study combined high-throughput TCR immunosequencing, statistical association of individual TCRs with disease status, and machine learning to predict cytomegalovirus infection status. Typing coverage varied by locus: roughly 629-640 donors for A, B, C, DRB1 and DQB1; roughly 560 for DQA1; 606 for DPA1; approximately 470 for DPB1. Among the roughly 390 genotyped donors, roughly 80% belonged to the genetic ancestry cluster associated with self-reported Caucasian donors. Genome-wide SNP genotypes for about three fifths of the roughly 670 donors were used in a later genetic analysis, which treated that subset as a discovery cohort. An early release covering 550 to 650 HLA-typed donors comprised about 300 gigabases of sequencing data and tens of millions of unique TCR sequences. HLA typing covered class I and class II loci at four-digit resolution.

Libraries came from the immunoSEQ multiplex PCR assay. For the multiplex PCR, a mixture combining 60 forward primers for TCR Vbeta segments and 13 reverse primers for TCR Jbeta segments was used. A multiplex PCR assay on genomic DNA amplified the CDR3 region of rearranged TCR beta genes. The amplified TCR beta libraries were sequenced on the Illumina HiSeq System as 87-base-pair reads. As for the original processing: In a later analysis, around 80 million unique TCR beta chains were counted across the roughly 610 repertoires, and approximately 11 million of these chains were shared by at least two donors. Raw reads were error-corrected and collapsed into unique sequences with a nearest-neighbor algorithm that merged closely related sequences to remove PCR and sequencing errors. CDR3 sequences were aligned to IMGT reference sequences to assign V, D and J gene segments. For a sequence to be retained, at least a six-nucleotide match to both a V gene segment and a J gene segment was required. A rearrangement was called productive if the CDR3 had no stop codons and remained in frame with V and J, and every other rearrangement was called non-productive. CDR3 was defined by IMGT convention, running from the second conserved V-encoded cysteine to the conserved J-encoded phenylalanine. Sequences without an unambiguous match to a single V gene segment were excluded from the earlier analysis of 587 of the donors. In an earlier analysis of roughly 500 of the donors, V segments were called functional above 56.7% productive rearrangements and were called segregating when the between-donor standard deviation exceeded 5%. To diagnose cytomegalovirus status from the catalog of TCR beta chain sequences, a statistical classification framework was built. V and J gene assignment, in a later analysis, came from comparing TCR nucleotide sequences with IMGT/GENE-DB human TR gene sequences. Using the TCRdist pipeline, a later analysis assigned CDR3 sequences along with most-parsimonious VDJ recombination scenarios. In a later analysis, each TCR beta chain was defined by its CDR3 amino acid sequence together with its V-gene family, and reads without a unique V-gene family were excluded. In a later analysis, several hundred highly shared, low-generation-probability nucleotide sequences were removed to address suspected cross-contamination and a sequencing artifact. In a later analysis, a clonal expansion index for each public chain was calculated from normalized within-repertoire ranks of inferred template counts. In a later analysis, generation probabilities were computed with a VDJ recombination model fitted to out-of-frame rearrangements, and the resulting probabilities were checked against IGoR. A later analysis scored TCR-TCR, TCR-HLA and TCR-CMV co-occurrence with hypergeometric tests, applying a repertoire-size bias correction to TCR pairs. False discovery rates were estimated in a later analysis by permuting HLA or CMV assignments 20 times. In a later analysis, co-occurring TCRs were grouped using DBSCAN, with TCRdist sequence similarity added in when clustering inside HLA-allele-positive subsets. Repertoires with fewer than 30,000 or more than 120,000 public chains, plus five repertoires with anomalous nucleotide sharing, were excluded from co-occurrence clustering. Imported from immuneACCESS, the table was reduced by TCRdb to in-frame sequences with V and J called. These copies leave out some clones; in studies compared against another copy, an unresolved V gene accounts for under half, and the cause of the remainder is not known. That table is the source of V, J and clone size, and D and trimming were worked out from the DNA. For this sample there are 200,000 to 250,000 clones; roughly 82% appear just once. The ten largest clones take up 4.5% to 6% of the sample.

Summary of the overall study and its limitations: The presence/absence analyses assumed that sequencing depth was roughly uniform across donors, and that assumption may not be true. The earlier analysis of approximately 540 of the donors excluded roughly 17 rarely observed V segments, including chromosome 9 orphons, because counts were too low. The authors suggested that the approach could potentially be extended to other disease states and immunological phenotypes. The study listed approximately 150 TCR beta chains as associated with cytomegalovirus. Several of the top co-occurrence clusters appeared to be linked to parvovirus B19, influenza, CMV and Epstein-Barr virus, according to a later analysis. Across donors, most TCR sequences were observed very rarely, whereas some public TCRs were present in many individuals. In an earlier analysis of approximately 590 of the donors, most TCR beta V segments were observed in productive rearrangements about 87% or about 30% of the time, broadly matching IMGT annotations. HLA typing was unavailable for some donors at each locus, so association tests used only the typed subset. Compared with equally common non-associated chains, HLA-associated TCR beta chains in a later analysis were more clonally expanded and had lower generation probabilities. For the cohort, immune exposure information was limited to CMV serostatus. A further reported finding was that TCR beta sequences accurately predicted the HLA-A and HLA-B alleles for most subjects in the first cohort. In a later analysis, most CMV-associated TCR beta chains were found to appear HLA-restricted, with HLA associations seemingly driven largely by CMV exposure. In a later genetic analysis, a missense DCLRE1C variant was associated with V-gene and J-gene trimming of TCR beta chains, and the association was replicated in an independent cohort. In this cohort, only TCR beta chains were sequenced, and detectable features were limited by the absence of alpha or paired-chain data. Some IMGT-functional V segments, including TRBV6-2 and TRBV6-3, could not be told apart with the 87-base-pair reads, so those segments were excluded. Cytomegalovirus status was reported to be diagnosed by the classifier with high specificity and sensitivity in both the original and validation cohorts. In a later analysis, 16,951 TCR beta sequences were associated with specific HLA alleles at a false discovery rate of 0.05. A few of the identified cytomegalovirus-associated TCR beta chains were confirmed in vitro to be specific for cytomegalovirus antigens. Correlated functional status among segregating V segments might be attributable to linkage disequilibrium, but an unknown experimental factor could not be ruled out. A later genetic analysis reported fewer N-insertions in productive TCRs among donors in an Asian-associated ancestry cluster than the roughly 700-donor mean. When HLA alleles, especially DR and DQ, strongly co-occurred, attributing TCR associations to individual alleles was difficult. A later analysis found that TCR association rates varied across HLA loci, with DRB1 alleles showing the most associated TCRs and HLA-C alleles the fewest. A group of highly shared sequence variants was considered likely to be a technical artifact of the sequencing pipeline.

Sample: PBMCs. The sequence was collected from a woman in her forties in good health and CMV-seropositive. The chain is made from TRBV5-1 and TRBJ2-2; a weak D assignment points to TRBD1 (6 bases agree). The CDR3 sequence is CASKNLGAGGELFF. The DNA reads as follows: TGCGCCAGCAAAAACCTGGGGGCCGGCGGGGAGCTGTTTTTT. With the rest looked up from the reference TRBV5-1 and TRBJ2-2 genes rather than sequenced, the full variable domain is KAGVTQTPRYLIKTRGQQVTLSCSPISGHRSVSWYQQTPGQGLQFLFEYFSETQRNKGNFPGRFSGRQFSNSRSEMNVSTLELGDSALYLCASKNLGAGGELFFGEGSRLTVL.